These T cell receptor beta chains were read from a single sample in a study of blood T cell repertoires in COVID-19. TCRdb's copy holds only in-frame clones and misses some; the assay was immunoSEQ multiplex PCR. Counted here are fewer than 70,000 clones, more than 80% occurring once; the ten biggest clones make up roughly 2.8%. Sequenced: peripheral blood. The receptors were gathered from a man between 45 and 60 years old with acute or convalescent COVID-19. Each CDR3 is given without its conserved first and last residue.

v_call	j_call	cdr3_aa
TRBV28	TRBJ2-7	ASRDSGTGYGYEQY
TRBV6-5	TRBJ1-5	ASRRTPNQPQH
TRBV19	TRBJ2-1	ASRKGGGRASYNEQF
TRBV7-9	TRBJ2-3	ASSSRQGTADTQY
TRBV3-1/TRBV3-2	TRBJ1-5	ASSRSGGNQPQH
TRBV28	TRBJ1-1	ASSPPRHHMNTEAF
TRBV9	TRBJ2-1	ASSVVVSGSNEQF
TRBV30	TRBJ2-5	AWTGGEETQY
TRBV9	TRBJ2-1	ASSVAEPSYNEQF
TRBV19	TRBJ1-1	ASQGQRFSEAF
TRBV18	TRBJ2-4	ASSPTRQGGKNIQY
TRBV24-1	TRBJ2-1	ATSELAESSYNEQF
TRBV27	TRBJ1-6	ASGLRGRDSPLH
TRBV27	TRBJ2-7	ASSLSWGPYEQY
TRBV27	TRBJ2-1	ASSQAISSSYNEQF
TRBV6-5	TRBJ1-2	ASSPQGIGAYGYT